One TCR beta chain is described in this entry. The data were taken from a study of TIL therapy for anti-PD-1-resistant metastatic lung cancer. Study as a whole: Tumor harvest preceded PD-1/PD-L1 blockade, followed by nivolumab treatment.

The immunoSEQ assay was v3. Method: immunoSEQ multiplex PCR; TCRdb's copy keeps in-frame clones and lacks some. The sample lists some 45,000 clones, around 85% seen once, with around 5% in the top ten. The time point here: pre-treatment sample, taken before nivolumab and TIL therapy. CDR3 length: 12 amino acids. Germline V gives CDR1 SEHNR, CDR2 FQNEAQ (reference sequence). V dropped 8 bases and J dropped 8 bases, with 13 bases sitting between them. Here the sequenced sample was blood, taken at baseline. V is TRBV7-9 and J is TRBJ2-1; tentatively, D is TRBD1 or TRBD2 (5 bases each). This receptor was obtained from a person aged 25 to 85 with non-small cell lung cancer. This CDR3 reads CASAGAADEQFF. The CDR3 region has the DNA TGTGCCAGCGCCGGGGCCGCGGATGAGCAGTTCTTC.